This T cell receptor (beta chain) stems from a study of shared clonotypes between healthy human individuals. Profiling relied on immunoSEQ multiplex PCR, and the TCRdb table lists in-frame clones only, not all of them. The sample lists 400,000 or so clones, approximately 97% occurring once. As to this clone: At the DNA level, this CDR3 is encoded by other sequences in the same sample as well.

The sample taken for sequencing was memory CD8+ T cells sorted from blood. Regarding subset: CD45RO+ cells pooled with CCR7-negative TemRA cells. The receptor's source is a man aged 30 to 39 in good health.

The CDR3: CASSHRTSGPYEQYF. The DNA of the CDR3 is TGCGCCAGCAGCCACCGGACTAGCGGACCCTACGAGCAGTACTTC. This chain joins TRBV4-1 and TRBJ2-7, with 10 nucleotides matching TRBD2. V gave up 3 bases and J gave up 2 bases; unmatched junction bases: 4. This CDR3 is built from 15 residues. In germline, CDR1 is MGHRA, CDR2 YSYEKL.